These 29 T cell receptor beta chains were sequenced from one sample in a study of beta chain features in type 1 diabetes. Of the isolated RNA, all was reverse transcribed, and so the sequenced material was expressed TCRB transcripts. Profiled with immunoSEQ multiplex PCR; TCRdb holds only in-frame clones, not every one. This repertoire shows around 300,000 clones, around 7.8% found once; its top ten account for over 0.8%. The sequenced material came from central memory CD4+ T cells from blood. All receptors derive from a woman aged 18-30 years in good health.

In this sample, this clone turned up a few times. This chain uses TRBV9 with TRBJ2-1; maybe TRBD2 (5 bases). Germline V gene lookup returns CDR1 SGDLS and CDR2 YYNGEE. The CDR3 spans 17 residues. Trimming pared 0 bases from V and 0 bases from J, leaving 13 bases between. The CDR3 DNA sequence: TGTGCCAGCAGCGTAGGTGGGCGGGCTAGCTCCTACAATGAGCAGTTCTTC. Its translation: CASSVGGRASSYNEQFF.

This clone was counted between two and nine times. In nucleotides, the CDR3 is TGTGCCAGCAGCGTAGGGGGACAGGGTGAGAGGCCCCAGCATTTT. This gives the protein CASSVGGQGERPQHF. The chain employs TRBV9 and TRBJ1-5, with 9 bases identical to TRBD1. Trimming removed 0 bases from V and 9 bases from J; junction bases left unmatched: 7. CDR3 size: 15 residues. Germline loops: CDR1 SGDLS, CDR2 YYNGEE.

In this sample, this clone turned up a few times. The CDR3 region has the DNA TGCAGCGGACTACAGGGGGATGGCTATGGCTACACCTTC. Protein sequence: CSGLQGDGYGYTF. The chain carries TRBV29-1 and TRBJ1-2, with 8 bases matching TRBD1. CDR1 is SQVTM, CDR2 ANQGSEA, per germline. The trim removed 7 bases at V and 4 bases at J, leaving 8 bases unmatched. There are 13 residues in the CDR3.

The V call is TRBV15, the J call TRBJ2-7; D call uncertain. Germline values: CDR1 LNHNV, CDR2 YYDKDF (reference sequence). The CDR3 has 13 amino acids. V lost 0 bases and J 3 bases, leaving 6 bases between the germline ends. CDR3: CATSRDNSYEQYF. The CDR3 bases are TGTGCCACCAGCAGAGATAATAGCTACGAGCAGTACTTC. Full variable domain (missing parts from reference TRBV15 and TRBJ2-7): DAMVIQNPRYQVTQFGKPVTLSCSQTLNHNVMYWYQQKSSQAPKLLFHYYDKDFNNEADTPDNFQSRRPNTSFCFLDIRSPGLGDTAMYLCATSRDNSYEQYFGPGTRLTVT.

V is TRBV7-2 and J is TRBJ1-6; TRBD1 matches 7 bases. CDR1 and CDR2 (germline): SGHTA, FQGNSA. V dropped 5 bases and J dropped 10; count of bases not matched to a gene: 14. The CDR3 extends over 16 amino acids. The CDR3 coding sequence is TGTGCCAGCAGCCTACACGGGACAGTTCTCCAATCACCCCTCCACTTT. Translated: CASSLHGTVLQSPLHF.

The V and J genes are TRBV29-1 and TRBJ2-3; 7 positions agree with TRBD1. V shed 7 bases, J shed 5 bases, and the junction held 9 bases outside the gene matches. CDR3 length: 13 amino acids. Germline CDR1 reads SQVTM; CDR2 reads ANQGSEA. CDR3 in DNA: TGCAGCGGAAAGGGGGCGATTGGAGATACGCAGTATTTT. This gives the protein CSGKGAIGDTQYF.

This clone was observed at least ten times. The rearrangement links TRBV7-2 to TRBJ1-2; D is ambiguous. Trimming took off 2 bases at V and 4 bases at J, with 5 bases between the two ends. The CDR3 length is 12 residues. Germline CDR1 is SGHTA and CDR2 is FQGNSA. The chain's CDR3 is CASSLITYGYTF. The DNA of the CDR3 is TGTGCCAGCAGCTTAATCACCTATGGCTACACCTTC.

The genes are TRBV27 and TRBJ2-1; 15 bases map to TRBD2. Unmatched junction bases numbered 5, after V lost 7 bases and J lost 7 bases. The CDR3 runs 15 residues. Germline V lookup: CDR1 MNHEY, CDR2 SMNVEV (reference sequence). The chain's CDR3 is CASIRTSGGANEQFF. CDR3 sequence (DNA): TGTGCCAGCATTAGGACTAGCGGGGGGGCAAATGAGCAGTTCTTC.

The CDR3 here is CASSPTRGAYNEQFF. DNA of the CDR3: TGTGCCAGCAGCCCAACCAGGGGGGCTTACAATGAGCAGTTCTTC. The chain uses TRBV11-1 and TRBJ2-1, with D tentatively TRBD1 (7 bases). The CDR3 is made up of 15 amino acids. V lost 5 bases and J lost 4, with 15 bases in between. Germline CDR1 and CDR2: SGHAT and FQDESV (reference sequence). The full variable domain, in which reference TRBV11-1 and TRBJ2-1 provide the parts outside the CDR3, is EAEVAQSPRYKITEKSQAVAFWCDPISGHATLYWYRQILGQGPELLVQFQDESVVDDSQLPKDRFSAERLKGVDSTLKIQPAELGDSAMYLCASSPTRGAYNEQFFGPGTRLTVL.

This clone showed up just a few times. V and J are TRBV6-6 and TRBJ2-1; the D is unclear. V was shortened by 5 bases and J by 0 bases, with 14 bases between the two germline ends. Germline CDR1 and CDR2: MNHNY and SVGAGI (reference sequence). The length of the CDR3 is 16 residues. The CDR3 here is CASSPRQLSSYNEQFF. DNA of the CDR3: TGTGCCAGCAGTCCTCGGCAGCTGAGCTCCTACAATGAGCAGTTCTTC.

The V call is TRBV30, the J call TRBJ2-7, with a tentative D call TRBD1 (6 bases). The ends were cut back, 0 bases at V and 6 bases at J, with 15 bases in the middle. CDR1 is GTSNPN and CDR2 is SVGIG in the germline V gene (reference sequence). The CDR3 is 14 residues long. The CDR3 region has the DNA TGTGCCTGGAGTGTTCGGGGACAATCGGGCGAGCAGTACTTC. Its protein product is CAWSVRGQSGEQYF.

This chain joins TRBV19 and TRBJ2-5; 7 bases are shared with TRBD2. With 1 base clipped from V and 5 bases from J, the junction kept 16 bases outside the gene matches. The V gene's germline CDR1 is LNHDA and CDR2 SQIVND (reference sequence). The CDR3 extends over 18 amino acids. The CDR3 is CASSIASLAGVTVETQYF. In DNA, the CDR3 is TGTGCCAGTAGTATAGCCTCTCTGGCGGGAGTTACGGTGGAGACCCAGTACTTC.

There are a few counts of this clone. The rearrangement uses TRBV27 and TRBJ2-1, with D perhaps TRBD1 or TRBD2 (6 bases each). The CDR3 has 16 residues. Between the trimmed V and J ends, which lost 7 bases and 4 bases, there was a span of 20 bases. Germline V lookup: CDR1 MNHEY, CDR2 SMNVEV (reference sequence). The CDR3 region is CASTLRGTGVYNEQFF. The CDR3 coding sequence is TGTGCCAGCACCCTGAGGGGGACTGGTGTATACAATGAGCAGTTCTTC.

The J gene is TRBJ2-3, the V gene TRBV7-9; D gene uncertain. Germline lookup yields CDR1 SEHNR and CDR2 FQNEAQ (reference sequence). The V and J ends lost 4 bases and 2 bases respectively, with 7 bases between them. The CDR3 loop spans 13 amino acids. DNA for the CDR3: TGTGCCAGCAGCTCAATCTTCACAGATACGCAGTATTTT. Protein sequence: CASSSIFTDTQYF.

This clone was seen ten or more times. The chain couples TRBV5-4 to TRBJ2-5; D is tentatively TRBD1 or TRBD2 (6 bases each). Germline lookup yields CDR1 SGHNT and CDR2 YYREEE (reference sequence). V lost 4 bases and J lost 4, with 23 bases in between. The length of the CDR3 is 17 residues. The CDR3 sequence is CASSPGAGPSAGETQYF. In DNA form, the CDR3 reads TGTGCCAGCAGCCCAGGGGCGGGACCCTCAGCTGGAGAGACCCAGTACTTC.

This clone showed up just a few times. The chain links TRBV7-9 to TRBJ2-7; D is perhaps TRBD1 or TRBD2 (5 bases each). This CDR3 spans 14 amino acids. Trimming took 1 base from V and 3 from J, leaving 10 bases between them. Looked up from germline, CDR1 is SEHNR and CDR2 is FQNEAQ (reference sequence). CDR3 loop: CASSLEGPIYEQYF. The CDR3 nucleotides read TGTGCCAGCAGCTTAGAGGGACCAATCTACGAGCAGTACTTC.

This clone was detected a few times. The rearrangement links TRBV4-1 to TRBJ2-3, with 8 bases that match TRBD2. CDR3 length: 18 amino acids. V dropped 2 bases and J dropped 0; count of bases not matched to a gene: 10. The germline CDR1 and CDR2 sequences are MGHRA and YSYEKL. In nucleotides, the CDR3 is TGCGCCAGCAGCCAATCTCCACCGGGACTAGGTAGCACAGATACGCAGTATTTT. Its translation is CASSQSPPGLGSTDTQYF.

This clone was picked up a small number of times. The chain recombines TRBV7-9 with TRBJ2-7; D is unresolved. The CDR3 is 13 amino acids. Germline CDR1 SEHNR, CDR2 FQNEAQ (reference sequence). Trimming shortened V by 3 bases and J by 1 base, and 7 bases separated the two germline ends. This CDR3 is CASSLGPSYEQYV. CDR3 in DNA: TGTGCCAGCAGCTTGGGCCCATCCTACGAGCAGTACGTC.

The chain joins TRBV11-2 to TRBJ1-6, with no clear D. The V and J ends lost 3 bases and 13 bases respectively, with 10 bases between them. CDR1 and CDR2 from the germline V gene are SGHAT and FQNNGV. The CDR3 extends over 12 amino acids. CDR3 in DNA: TGTGCCAGCAGCTTGGAAGGTTTTCCCCTCCACTTT. As protein: CASSLEGFPLHF.

This chain uses TRBV9 with TRBJ1-2; 11 nucleotides align to TRBD1. Germline loops: CDR1 SGDLS, CDR2 YYNGEE. The CDR3 runs 15 residues. Losses at the gene ends were 5 bases for V and 4 bases for J; bases not matched to a gene: 7. The CDR3: CASSVRDRGGYGYTF. The DNA for the CDR3 is TGTGCCAGCAGTGTCCGGGACAGGGGGGGCTATGGCTACACCTTC.

The chain joins TRBV5-1 to TRBJ2-7; D assignment may be TRBD1 or TRBD2 (5 bases each). Germline V gives CDR1 SGHRS, CDR2 YFSETQ. V shed 2 bases and J shed 4 bases, with 16 bases lying between them. This CDR3 has 15 amino acids. CDR3 sequence: CASSLRGGNLYEQYV. The DNA for the CDR3 is TGCGCCAGCAGCTTACGTGGGGGAAACTTATACGAGCAGTACGTC.

Only a few counts were recorded for this clone. This chain connects TRBV2 to TRBJ1-4, with D unclear. The CDR3 length is 11 residues. Germline CDR1 and CDR2: SNHLY and FYNNEI. Trimming removed 7 bases at V and 8 bases at J, with 8 bases between. CDR3 coding DNA: TGTGCCAGCATGGTAGTCGAAAAACTGTTTTTT. Translating it yields CASMVVEKLFF.

This clone showed up just a few times. The chain is built from TRBV6-1 and TRBJ1-1; D unresolved. V was shortened by 4 bases and J by 1 base, with 7 bases between the two germline ends. Germline V CDR1 and CDR2: MNHNS, SASEGT. The CDR3 extends over 13 amino acids. The CDR3 here is CASSVPRNTEAFF. CDR3 nucleotides: TGTGCCAGCAGTGTCCCCAGGAACACTGAAGCTTTCTTT.

About this clone itself: The same CDR3 also results from other DNA sequences found in this sample. The genes are TRBV7-9 and TRBJ2-7; the D gene is possibly TRBD1 (6 bases). Germline CDR1 reads SEHNR; CDR2 reads FQNEAQ (reference sequence). Trimming removed 3 bases at V and 2 bases at J, with 8 bases between. The CDR3 has 13 amino acids. CDR3 sequence (DNA): TGTGCCAGCAGCTTTTCAGGGGCCTACGAGCAGTACTTC. It is translated as CASSFSGAYEQYF.

This clone was picked up a small number of times. One junction end does not reproduce the germline sequence, and a read error may be involved. The chain couples TRBV11-2 to TRBJ2-1, with D possibly TRBD2 on 6 matching bases. The CDR3 covers 16 residues. The germline CDR1 and CDR2 sequences are SGHAT and FQNNGV. CDR3 nucleotides: TGTGCCAGCAGGTTAGCGGTTACGACCTCCTACAATGAGCAGTTCTTC. Its translation is CASRLAVTTSYNEQFF.

This clone was recorded a few times. The chain joins TRBV29-1 to TRBJ2-5, with D possibly TRBD1 on 6 matching bases. CDR1 is SQVTM, CDR2 ANQGSEA, per germline. The CDR3 contains 12 residues. V dropped 5 bases and J dropped 5 bases, with 12 bases sitting between them. CDR3 in DNA: TGCAGCGTTAAAACAGGGTGGGAGACCCAGTACTTC. This codes for CSVKTGWETQYF.

The V gene is TRBV7-9, the J gene TRBJ1-3; the D is unclear. Looked up from germline, CDR1 is SEHNR and CDR2 is FQNEAQ (reference sequence). This CDR3 is built from 15 residues. Deletions cut 5 bases from V and 0 bases from J, with 11 bases between. The CDR3 DNA reads TGTGCCAGCAGCCGCGGTGATACCTCTGGAAACACCATATATTTT. Protein product: CASSRGDTSGNTIYF.

This clone turned up a few times. The chain carries TRBV28 and TRBJ2-2; 7 nucleotides align to TRBD1. Germline V gene lookup returns CDR1 MDHEN and CDR2 SYDVKM. The J segment lost 4 bases and the V segment lost 6 bases, leaving 8 bases of the junction unmatched. This CDR3 is 15 amino acids long. The chain's CDR3 is CASRVRGSGTGELFF. For the CDR3, the DNA is TGTGCCAGCAGGGTCAGGGGGTCGGGCACCGGGGAGCTGTTTTTT.

The chain couples TRBV9 to TRBJ2-2; D possibly corresponds to TRBD1 (6 bases). Per germline, CDR1 SGDLS and CDR2 YYNGEE. Deletions cut 3 bases from V and 7 bases from J, with 16 bases between. CDR3 size: 15 residues. In DNA form, the CDR3 reads TGTGCCAGCAGCGATCGACAGGCATTGGACGGGGAGCTGTTTTTT. Amino acid sequence: CASSDRQALDGELFF.